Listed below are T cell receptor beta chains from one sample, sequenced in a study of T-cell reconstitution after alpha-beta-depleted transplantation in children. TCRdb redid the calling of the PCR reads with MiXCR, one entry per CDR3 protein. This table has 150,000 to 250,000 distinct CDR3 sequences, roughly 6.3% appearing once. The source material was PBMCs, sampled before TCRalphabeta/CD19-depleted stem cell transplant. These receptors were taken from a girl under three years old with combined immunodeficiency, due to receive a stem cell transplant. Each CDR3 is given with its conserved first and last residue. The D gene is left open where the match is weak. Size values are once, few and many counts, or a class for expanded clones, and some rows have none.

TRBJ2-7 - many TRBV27 TGTGCCAGCAGTTTAAGGACACCCTACGAGCAGTACTTC CASSLRTPYEQYF
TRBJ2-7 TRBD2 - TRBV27 TGTGCCAGCAGTGGCCTAGCGGGACAAAGCTCCTACGAGCAGTACTTC CASSGLAGQSSYEQYF
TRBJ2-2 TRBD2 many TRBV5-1 TGCGCCAGCAGCCGAAGACTAGCGGGGGAGAACACCGGGGAGCTGTTTTTT CASSRRLAGENTGELFF
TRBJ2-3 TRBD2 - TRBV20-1 TGCAGTGCTGTAAGGGGACTAGCGGGGGGCACAGATACGCAGTATTTT CSAVRGLAGGTDTQYF
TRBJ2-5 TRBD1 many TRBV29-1 TGCAGCGGACAGGGGGCCAGTCTGGAGACCCAGTACTTC CSGQGASLETQYF
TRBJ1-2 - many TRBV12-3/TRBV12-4 TGTGCCAGCAGTCCGACAGCGAGCTATGGCTACACCTTC CASSPTASYGYTF
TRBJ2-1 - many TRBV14 TGTGCCAGCAGCCAAGAGGCGGAGAGGGTTGGCTACCTGGACAATGAGCAGTTCTTC CASSQEAERVGYLDNEQFF
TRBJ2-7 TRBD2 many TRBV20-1 TGCAGTGCTAGAGATCGGACTAGCAGCTACGAGCAGTACTTC CSARDRTSSYEQYF
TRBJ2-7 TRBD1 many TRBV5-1 TGCGCCAGCAGATCGACAGGGGGCGCCTACGAGCAGTACTTC CASRSTGGAYEQYF
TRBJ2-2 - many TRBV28 TGTGCCAGCAGTTTACGGTACACCGGGGAGCTGTTTTTT CASSLRYTGELFF
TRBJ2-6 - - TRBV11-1 TGTGCCAGCAGCTCCCCGGCGGCGGGATTTTCTGGGGCCAACGTCCTGACTTTC CASSSPAAGFSGANVLTF
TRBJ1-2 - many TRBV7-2 TGTGCCAGCAGCAACCCACCAGGGGACTATGGCTACACCTTC CASSNPPGDYGYTF
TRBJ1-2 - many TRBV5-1 TGCGCCAGCAGCTTGGAGGTCGAATATGGCTACACCTTC CASSLEVEYGYTF
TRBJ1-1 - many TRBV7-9 TGTGCCAGCAGCTTCAGCTTGAACACTGAAGCTTTCTTT CASSFSLNTEAFF
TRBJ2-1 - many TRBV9 TGTGCCAGCAGCGTAGGGTCTCAATGGGATGAGCAGTTCTTC CASSVGSQWDEQFF
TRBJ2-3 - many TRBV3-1 TGTGCCAGCAGCCAAGGGGACGTGGTATTTGTGGATACGCAGTATTTT CASSQGDVVFVDTQYF
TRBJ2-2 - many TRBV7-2 TGTGCCAGCAGCGGGGGGTTCCGGGAGCTGTTTTTT CASSGGFRELFF
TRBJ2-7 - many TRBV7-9 TGTGCCAGCAGCTTATCCGGGCCAACCTACGAGCAGTACTTC CASSLSGPTYEQYF
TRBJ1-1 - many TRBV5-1 TGCGCCAGCAGCCCAGACGGGAACACTGAAGCTTTCTTT CASSPDGNTEAFF
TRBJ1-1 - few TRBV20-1 TGCAGTGCTAGATCAGACAGGAGCAACACTGAAGCTTTCTTT CSARSDRSNTEAFF
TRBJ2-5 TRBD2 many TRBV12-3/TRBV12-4 TGTGCCAGCACTTCGGGACTAGCGGAAGAGACCCAGTACTTC CASTSGLAEETQYF
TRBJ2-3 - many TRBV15 TGTGCCACCAGCAGAGATCCCGGGGGAGCAGATACGCAGTATTTT CATSRDPGGADTQYF
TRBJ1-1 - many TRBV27 TGTGCCAGCAGTCCCCTGGGGGCGGGGGCTGAAGCTTTCTTT CASSPLGAGAEAFF
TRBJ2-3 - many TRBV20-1 TGCAGTGTAGGTAGAAGGGGCCTCACAGATACGCAGTATTTT CSVGRRGLTDTQYF
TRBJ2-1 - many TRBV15 TGTGCCACCAGCAGAGATCCAGTCTCCTACAATGAGCAGTTCTTC CATSRDPVSYNEQFF
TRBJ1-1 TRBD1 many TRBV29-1 TGCAGCGTTGTGGGGATACAGGGGGCTATCACTGAAGCTTTCTTT CSVVGIQGAITEAFF
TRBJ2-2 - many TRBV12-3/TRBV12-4 TGTGCCAGCAGTTTGAGCCAGGGAGGTCCCGGGGAGCTGTTTTTT CASSLSQGGPGELFF
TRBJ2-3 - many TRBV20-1 TGCAGTGCTAGTGGAGGCGGGGACACAGATACGCAGTATTTT CSASGGGDTDTQYF
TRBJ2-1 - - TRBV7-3 TGTGCCAGCAGCTTACATCGTGACCTCGGCAATGAGCAGTTCTTC CASSLHRDLGNEQFF
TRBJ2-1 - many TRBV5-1 TGCGCCAGCAGCTTGTTTAGAGTAGCGTTAGGTTATGAGCAGTTCTTC CASSLFRVALGYEQFF
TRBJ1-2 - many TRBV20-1 TGCAGTGCTAGAGACAGAAAAACCTATGGCTACACCTTC CSARDRKTYGYTF
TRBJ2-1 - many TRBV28 TGTGCCAGCAGTTTAGGGGGGACTCCCGAATTCTTC CASSLGGTPEFF
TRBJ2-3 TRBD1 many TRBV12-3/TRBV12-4 TGTGCCAGCAGTTCTCCGGGACAGGGGGCTTCAGATACGCAGTATTTT CASSSPGQGASDTQYF
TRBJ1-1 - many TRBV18 TGTGCCAGCTCCTTTTCGACGGGCGCGGGGGCCTCCACTGAAGCTTTCTTT CASSFSTGAGASTEAFF
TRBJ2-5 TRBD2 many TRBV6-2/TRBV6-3 TGTGCCAGCAGTTATGCGGGAGGGAGAGAGACCCAGTACTTC CASSYAGGRETQYF
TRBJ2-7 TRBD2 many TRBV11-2 TGTGCCAGCAGCCTCTCCCGACTAGCGGGACTCTACGAGCAGTACTTC CASSLSRLAGLYEQYF
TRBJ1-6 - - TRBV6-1 TGTGCCAGCAGTGAATCCAGGTCACCCCTCCACTTT CASSESRSPLHF
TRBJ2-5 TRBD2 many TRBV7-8 TGTGCCAGCACCTTACCGGAGACTAGCTCATGGGAGACCCAGTACTTC CASTLPETSSWETQYF
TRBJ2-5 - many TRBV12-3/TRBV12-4 TGTGCCAGCAGTTTAGCGCTTCAGGGGCCCCAAGAGACCCAGTACTTC CASSLALQGPQETQYF
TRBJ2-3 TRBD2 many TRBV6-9 TGTGCCAGCAGTTTAAGGCCGCGGGGGTCGAGGGGAGGACCCCTCGCTTCAGATACGCAGTATTTT CASSLRPRGSRGGPLASDTQYF
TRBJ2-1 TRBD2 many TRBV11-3 TGTGCCAGCAGCTCCCGGCCACGGCGGACTAGCTCCTACAATGAGCAGTTCTTC CASSSRPRRTSSYNEQFF
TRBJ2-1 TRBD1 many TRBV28 TGTGCCAGCAGTCCCGACAGGGACAATGTTAACCATGAGCAGTTCTTC CASSPDRDNVNHEQFF
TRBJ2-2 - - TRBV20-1 TGCTGTGCTAGCCCCGGGGCGAGACCAAACACCGGGGAGCTGTTTTTT CCASPGARPNTGELFF
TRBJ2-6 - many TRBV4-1 TGCGCCAGCAGCCATCCGTACTCTGGGGCCAACGTCCTGACTTTC CASSHPYSGANVLTF
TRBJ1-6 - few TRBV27 TGTGCCAGCAGTTTACTAGGGTCGCAATCACCCCTCCACTTT CASSLLGSQSPLHF
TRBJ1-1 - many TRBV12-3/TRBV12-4 TGTGCCAGCAGTTTAATGCGGGGTGGCACTGAAGCTTTCTTT CASSLMRGGTEAFF
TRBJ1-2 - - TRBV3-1 TGTGCCAGCAGCCCCCGAGGGCAGGCCTATAACTATGGCTACACCTTC CASSPRGQAYNYGYTF
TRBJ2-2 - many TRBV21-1 TGTGCCAGCAGCCCTTGGGTGGGCACCGGGGAGCTGTTTTTT CASSPWVGTGELFF
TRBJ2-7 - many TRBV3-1 TGTGCCAGCAGCCAAGGAGGGAACGAGCAGTACTTC CASSQGGNEQYF
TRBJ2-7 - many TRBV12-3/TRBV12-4 TGTGCCAGCAGTCCTAGGCGTTTCCCGCTCTACGAGCAGTACTTC CASSPRRFPLYEQYF